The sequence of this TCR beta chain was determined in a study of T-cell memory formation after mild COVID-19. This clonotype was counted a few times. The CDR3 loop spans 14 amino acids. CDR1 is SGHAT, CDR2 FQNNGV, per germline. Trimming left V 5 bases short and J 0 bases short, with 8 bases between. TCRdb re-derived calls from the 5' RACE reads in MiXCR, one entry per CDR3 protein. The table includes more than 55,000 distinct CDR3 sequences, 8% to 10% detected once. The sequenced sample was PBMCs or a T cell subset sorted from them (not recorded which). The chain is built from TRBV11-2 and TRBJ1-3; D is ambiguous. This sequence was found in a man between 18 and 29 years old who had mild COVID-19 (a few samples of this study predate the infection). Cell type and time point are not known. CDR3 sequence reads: CASSQSHSGNTIYF. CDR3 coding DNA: TGTGCCAGCAGCCAGAGCCACTCTGGAAACACCATATATTTT.